A selection of T cell receptor beta chains follows, all from one sample in a study of T cells expressing NK-cell markers. TCRdb re-analyzed the 5' RACE reads; it lists each CDR3 protein once, without DNA. In all, the sample yields hundreds of thousands of distinct CDR3 sequences. Specimen: blood T cells: a sorted CD56 or NKG2C T cell subset, CD4+ or CD8+ T cells, or bulk PBMC T cells (not recorded which). These receptors were collected from a woman between 18 and 69 years old in good health. Both conserved end residues are part of each CDR3. The order of the fields is V gene, J gene, CDR3 protein.

TRBV6-1,TRBJ1-6,CASSDVQSYNSPLHF
TRBV6-1,TRBJ2-7,CASRASGSYEQYF
TRBV29-1,TRBJ1-4,CSAGTGFEKLFF
TRBV12-3/TRBV12-4,TRBJ2-1,CASSFPLAGGYNEQFF
TRBV3-1,TRBJ1-2,CASSPGGGGGYTF
TRBV5-1,TRBJ1-1,CASSLPQNTEAFF
TRBV9,TRBJ2-3,CASSARGQGADTQYF
TRBV20-1,TRBJ2-4,CSARERTRGSDIQYF
TRBV6-1,TRBJ2-3,CASGGSTDTQYF
TRBV7-8,TRBJ2-2,CASSPRTLNTGELFF
TRBV10-3,TRBJ1-2,CAIGQQGGSGYTF
TRBV4-2,TRBJ1-1,CASSQGETGNTEAFF
TRBV7-2,TRBJ2-1,CASTLQKNEQFF
TRBV7-3,TRBJ2-2,CASSRGQLGTGELFF
TRBV7-8,TRBJ2-1,CASSFDRGLGNEQFF
TRBV25-1,TRBJ2-2,CASSTDRGRTGELFF
TRBV10-3,TRBJ1-3,CAIRRLSGNTIYF
TRBV12-3/TRBV12-4,TRBJ1-1,CASSPSDRGTFF